This T cell receptor (beta chain) was recorded in a study of blood T cell repertoires in COVID-19. Study summary: Sites in the United States, Italy and Spain provided acute and convalescent COVID-19 samples.

In the authors' methods: Cell counts per sample came from amplifying reference gene primers. TCRdb's table, derived via immunoSEQ multiplex PCR, lists solely in-frame clones and lacks some. That table furnishes V, J and clone size, whereas the DNA furnished D and trimming. The data show some 110,000 clones, roughly 78% seen once. This clonotype originated in a man aged 55-75 years with active or convalescent COVID-19. The material sequenced was peripheral blood.

CDR3 sequence reads: CAISDGTGTEKLFF. CDR3 nucleotide sequence: TGTGCCATCAGTGACGGGACAGGCACGGAAAAACTGTTTTTT. The chain is built from TRBV10-3 and TRBJ1-4; 8 bases are shared with TRBD1. Unmatched junction bases numbered 5, after V lost 3 bases and J lost 8 bases. The germline V gene has CDR1 ENHRY and CDR2 SYGVKD. The CDR3 length is 14 residues.